The clone carrying this T cell receptor (beta chain) was observed a handful of times. As yet, its antigen is unknown. The sample comes from a study of T cells in Graves' hyperthyroidism and ophthalmopathy. From RNA transcripts, TCR beta CDR3 regions were amplified. TCR CDR3 regions were first amplified by RT-PCR with HTBI primers. Via MiXCR, TCRdb re-called the multiplex PCR reads, giving one row per CDR3 protein. The profile shows 300,000 to 450,000 distinct CDR3 sequences, roughly 12% of them singletons. Diagnostic assessment was based on clinical symptoms, serum thyroxine and TRAb, thyroid ultrasound and orbital computed tomography. Blood was sampled at initial diagnosis of hyperthyroidism, prior to onset of any ophthalmopathy symptoms. General study results and limits: Peripheral blood also featured most of the thyroid clonotypes expanded above 0.001. A median around six months before onset, the model predicted ophthalmopathy.

This sequence originates from a man under 40 with Graves' hyperthyroidism that later progressed to Graves' ophthalmopathy. The sequenced material came from blood.

CDR3 loop: CSASLTGGREKLFF. Here the CDR3 DNA reads TGCAGTGCTAGTCTCACAGGGGGTAGGGAAAAACTGTTTTTT. The chain links TRBV20-1 to TRBJ1-4; 8 nucleotides line up with TRBD1. The CDR3 length is 14 residues. J was trimmed by 8 bases and V by 3 bases; bases with no gene match: 8. Germline CDR1 is DFQATT and CDR2 is SNEGSKA (reference sequence).